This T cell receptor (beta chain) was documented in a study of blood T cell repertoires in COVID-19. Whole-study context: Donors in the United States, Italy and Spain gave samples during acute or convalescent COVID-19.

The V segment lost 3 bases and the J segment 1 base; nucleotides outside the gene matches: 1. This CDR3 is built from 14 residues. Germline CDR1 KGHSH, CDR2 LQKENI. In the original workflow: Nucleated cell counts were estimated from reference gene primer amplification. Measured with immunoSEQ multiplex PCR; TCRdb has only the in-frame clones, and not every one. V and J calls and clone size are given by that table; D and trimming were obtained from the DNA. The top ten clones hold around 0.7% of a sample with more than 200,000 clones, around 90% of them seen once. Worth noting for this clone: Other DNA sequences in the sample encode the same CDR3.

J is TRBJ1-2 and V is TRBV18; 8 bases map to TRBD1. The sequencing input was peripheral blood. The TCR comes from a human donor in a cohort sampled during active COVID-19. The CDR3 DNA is TGTGCCAGCTCACCGGGACAGGATAACTATGGCTACACCTTC. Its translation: CASSPGQDNYGYTF.